These 19 T cell receptor beta chains were all obtained from the same sample, sequenced in a study of vaccination and CD4 T cells after COVID-19. These receptors' antigens are unknown. Oncomine TCR Beta short-read sequencing was applied to DNA from cultured CD4+ T cells. MiXCR, run by TCRdb on the PCR reads, gives a single entry per CDR3 protein. The sample has 6,500 to 7,500 distinct CDR3 sequences, under 40% seen once; the top ten hold around 29%. The treatment was: roughly 10-day PBMC culture with coronavirus spike peptide pools or control peptides (ViraFEST assay). According to the study, CD4+ T cells from the unexposed donor were gathered ahead of the COVID-19 pandemic (2011-2018). Material for sequencing was CD4+ T cells from blood, cultured in vitro. These receptors were collected from a human donor in good health.

The chain employs TRBV30 and TRBJ1-6, with D possibly TRBD1 on 6 matching bases. The V and J ends lost 2 bases and 7 bases respectively, with 18 bases between them. Germline V gene sequence: CDR1 GTSNPN, CDR2 SVGIG (reference sequence). There are 16 residues in the CDR3. The CDR3 protein is CAWSSLSRQVNSPLHF. The CDR3 DNA reads TGTGCCTGGAGTTCTCTGTCGAGACAGGTCAATTCACCCCTCCACTTT.

Written as DNA, the CDR3 is TGTGCCAGCAGTATTAGGGAGACCCAGTACTTC. Translation gives CASSIRETQYF. The chain combines TRBV12-3 or TRBV12-4 with TRBJ2-5; D not certain. Trimming cost V 5 bases and J 5 bases, with 6 bases left between them. The CDR3 spans 11 residues.

This clonotype has a handful of counts. V and J are TRBV5-7 and TRBJ1-2; D ambiguous. TRBV5-7 is labeled an ORF, and its function is uncertain. The V end lost 1 base, the J end lost 0 bases, and 7 bases lay between the germline ends. The length of the CDR3 is 14 residues. The CDR3 spells CASSLKRTNYGYTF. CDR3 nucleotides: TGTGCCAGCAGCTTGAAACGGACTAACTATGGCTACACCTTC.

The chain carries TRBV5-1 and TRBJ1-5, with 8 bases lining up with TRBD1. V was clipped by 3 bases and J by 6 bases; unmatched bases: 8. The CDR3 is 15 residues long. CDR1 is SGHRS, CDR2 YFSETQ, per germline. CDR3 sequence: CASSWTTGDAQPQHF. CDR3 in DNA: TGCGCCAGCAGCTGGACGACAGGGGATGCTCAGCCCCAGCATTTT.

This clonotype occurred a few times. The chain has TRBV25-1 and TRBJ2-3; D gene uncertain. The germline V gene encodes CDR1 MGHDK and CDR2 SYGVNS. The CDR3 runs 13 residues. Trimming cost V 4 bases and J 2 bases, with 7 bases left between them. This CDR3 is CASSGMATDTQYF. CDR3 DNA: TGTGCCAGCAGTGGGATGGCCACAGATACGCAGTATTTT.

This clonotype came up a few times. The rearrangement joins TRBV29-1 to TRBJ1-1, with D possibly matching TRBD1 (6 bases). Per germline, CDR1 SQVTM and CDR2 ANQGSEA. Trimming cost V 7 bases and J 1 base, with 16 bases left between them. The CDR3 runs to 14 residues. CDR3 in amino acids: CSGLWTATNTEAFF. CDR3 coding DNA: TGCAGCGGTTTATGGACAGCTACGAACACTGAAGCTTTCTTT.

Comments on this clonotype: This CDR3 fails to terminate in the conserved phenylalanine or tryptophan, so it likely reflects a read error. This chain joins TRBV20-1 and TRBJ1-2; D unclear. The ends were cut back, 6 bases at V and 6 bases at J, with 17 bases in the middle. The CDR3 runs 13 residues. Per germline, CDR1 DFQATT and CDR2 SNEGSKA (reference sequence). Here the CDR3 DNA reads TGCAGTGCCCTACACAGACCCCCGGATGGCTACACCCTC. This codes for CSALHRPPDGYTL.

This clonotype was seen only a few times. The CDR3, as DNA: TGTGCCGTAGGACAGGGCGGCACAGATACGCAGTATTTT. Its translation: CAVGQGGTDTQYF. This chain connects TRBV7-9 to TRBJ2-3, with 8 bases matching TRBD1. V trimming: 11 bases; J trimming: 1 base; junction bases outside the gene matches: 5. CDR1 is SEHNR and CDR2 is FQNEAQ in the germline V gene (reference sequence). This CDR3 is 13 amino acids long. The full variable domain, its missing parts supplied by reference TRBV7-9 and TRBJ2-3, is DTGVSQNPRHKITKRGQNVTFRCDPISEHNRLYWYRQTLGQGPEFLTYFQNEAQLEKSRLLSDRFSAERPKGSFSTLEIQRTEQGDSAMYLCAVGQGGTDTQYFGPGTRLTVL.

V and J are TRBV10-1 and TRBJ2-7; no firm D call. Germline V CDR1 and CDR2: WNHNN, SYGVQD (reference sequence). The CDR3 consists of 14 residues. V lost 0 bases and J lost 2, with 8 bases in between. The CDR3 reads CASSESLLAYEQYF. Written as DNA, the CDR3 is TGCGCCAGCAGTGAGTCCCTCCTCGCCTACGAGCAGTACTTC.

The chain couples TRBV5-4 to TRBJ2-7; no clear D. The CDR3 consists of 11 residues. The germline V gene has CDR1 SGHNT and CDR2 YYREEE (reference sequence). V was cut by 0 bases and J by 2 bases, with 0 bases left in between. The CDR3 spells CASSLAYEQYF. The DNA of the CDR3 is TGTGCCAGCAGCTTGGCCTACGAGCAGTACTTC.

J is TRBJ1-5 and V is TRBV7-9, with a tentative D call TRBD1 (5 bases). The germline V gene has CDR1 SEHNR and CDR2 FQNEAQ (reference sequence). V was clipped by 0 bases and J by 0 bases, with 12 bases between them. This CDR3 contains 17 residues. The CDR3 here is CASSLAVGASSNQPQHF. As DNA, the CDR3 is TGTGCCAGCAGCTTAGCTGTAGGGGCCAGTAGCAATCAGCCCCAGCATTTT.

Only a few counts were recorded for this clonotype. The CDR3 DNA reads as TGTGCCAGCAGCGACGCAGGGATCACCGGGGAGCTGTTTTTT. It encodes CASSDAGITGELFF. The chain uses TRBV7-2 and TRBJ2-2; tentative D call: TRBD1 (5 bases). There are 14 residues in the CDR3. Germline CDR1 and CDR2: SGHTA and FQGNSA. Trimming took 5 bases from V and 4 from J, leaving 11 bases between them.

This clonotype appeared a few times. This chain uses TRBV5-4 with TRBJ2-1, with TRBD2 matching 8 bases. V lost 3 bases to trimming and J lost 5 bases; unmatched junction nucleotides: 1. This CDR3 is 13 amino acids long. The V gene's germline CDR1 is SGHNT and CDR2 YYREEE (reference sequence). The CDR3: CASSSGGNNEQFF. DNA for the CDR3: TGTGCCAGCAGCTCGGGGGGGAACAATGAGCAGTTCTTC.

This chain connects TRBV7-2 to TRBJ2-5, with 7 bases aligning to TRBD2. CDR1 SGHTA and CDR2 FQGNSA come from the germline V gene. With V trimmed by 1 base and J by 3 bases, 11 bases remained unmatched. The length of the CDR3 is 17 residues. Here the CDR3 DNA reads TGTGCCAGCAGCTTAGGGGCTTTATCGAGCGGGGAAGAGACCCAGTACTTC. Translation gives CASSLGALSSGEETQYF. The full variable domain, its missing parts supplied by reference TRBV7-2 and TRBJ2-5, is GAGVSQSPSNKVTEKGKDVELRCDPISGHTALYWYRQSLGQGLEFLIYFQGNSAPDKSGLPSDRFSAERTGGSVSTLTIQRTQQEDSAVYLCASSLGALSSGEETQYFGPGTRLLVL.

The gene calls are TRBV20-1 and TRBJ2-1; the match to TRBD2 covers 9 bases. Germline trimming cut 3 bases from V and 6 bases from J; bases unmatched to any gene: 9. CDR3 length: 15 amino acids. Germline CDR1 is DFQATT and CDR2 is SNEGSKA (reference sequence). CDR3 amino acids: CSARRGRSGGNEQFF. The DNA for the CDR3 is TGCAGTGCTAGGAGGGGACGTAGCGGGGGCAATGAGCAGTTCTTC.

This chain connects TRBV19 to TRBJ1-2, with 7 bases that match TRBD1. The CDR3 is 13 amino acids. The germline gives CDR1 LNHDA, CDR2 SQIVND (reference sequence). With V trimmed by 9 bases and J by 5 bases, 9 bases remained unmatched. CDR3 bases: TGTGCCAGCAACCGACAGGGAGTATATGGCTACACCTTC. This encodes CASNRQGVYGYTF.

V gene TRBV20-1 combines with J gene TRBJ2-1, with D maybe TRBD1 (7 bases). The CDR3 has 17 residues. Germline CDR1 is DFQATT and CDR2 is SNEGSKA (reference sequence). V was cut by 3 bases and J by 7 bases, with 25 bases left in between. The CDR3 loop is CSAREKLRRGLWNEQFF. For the CDR3, the DNA is TGCAGTGCTAGGGAGAAGCTGAGGAGGGGGCTGTGGAATGAGCAGTTCTTC.

The V and J genes are TRBV27 and TRBJ2-1, with TRBD2 matching 8 bases. With 8 bases clipped from V and 4 bases from J, the junction kept 13 bases outside the gene matches. The CDR3 length is 16 residues. Per the germline V gene, CDR1 is MNHEY and CDR2 is SMNVEV (reference sequence). CDR3 DNA sequence: TGTGCCAGCCCTAGGGGGGCGGGGGGAAAGTACAATGAGCAGTTCTTC. As protein: CASPRGAGGKYNEQFF.

V gene TRBV2 combines with J gene TRBJ1-2; possible D gene TRBD1, 5 bases. This CDR3 has 13 residues. The germline CDR1 and CDR2 sequences are SNHLY and FYNNEI. V was cut by 8 bases and J by 10 bases, with 20 bases left in between. CDR3 sequence (DNA): TGTGCCAGCGGCCCCCGGGGGGGGTCCGACTACACCTTC. Translation gives CASGPRGGSDYTF.